This is a list of T cell receptor beta chains from one sample in a study of T cells in Graves' hyperthyroidism and ophthalmopathy. One entry per CDR3 protein results from TCRdb running MiXCR on the multiplex PCR reads. The sample has fewer than 750,000 distinct CDR3 sequences, just over 45% seen once. Source material: peripheral blood or thyroid tissue (not recorded which). These receptors all stem from a woman between 18 and 29 years old with Graves' hyperthyroidism. CDR3s include the opening cysteine and the closing phenylalanine or tryptophan. A D gene is named only where the DNA matches it firmly. Some rows mark clone size as missing; the rest say once, few, many or name a class of expanded clone.

>.|13|TRBJ2-5|.|TRBV24-1
TGTGCCACAAAGGCTAGCGTACAAGAGACCCAGTACTTC
CATKASVQETQYF
>.|15|TRBJ2-5|many|TRBV11-2
TGTGCCAGCAGCCTACTCCAGAGGGGGAAGGCCACCCAGTACTTC
CASSLLQRGKATQYF
>TRBD1|17|TRBJ1-1|.|TRBV15
TGTGCCACCAGCAGAGATAAGAGAACAGGGGTAAGCACTGAAGCTTTCTTT
CATSRDKRTGVSTEAFF
>.|14|TRBJ1-5|many|TRBV5-5
TGTGCCAGCAGTCCCTTAGGGGGAAACCAGCCCCAGCATTTT
CASSPLGGNQPQHF
>TRBD2|16|TRBJ2-6|once|TRBV2
TGTGCCAGCAGCTTAGCGGCTAGCGGGAGGGCCAACGTCCTGACTTTC
CASSLAASGRANVLTF
>.|14|TRBJ1-4|.|TRBV9
TGTGCCAGCAGCGTGAGGGGGGCGAGGGAAAAACTGTTTTTT
CASSVRGAREKLFF
>TRBD1|18|TRBJ1-6|.|TRBV7-6
TGTGCCAGCAGCTTACTCGACAGGGGCGTCAGGGTATGGTCACCCCTCCACTTT
CASSLLDRGVRVWSPLHF
>.|15|TRBJ2-7|many|TRBV7-2
TGTGCCAGCAGCTTAGTGGGGCAGGAGCTCTACGAGCAGTACTTC
CASSLVGQELYEQYF
>.|19|TRBJ1-1|many|TRBV12-3/TRBV12-4
TGTGCCAGCAGTTCGCTGTTTAGGGTCGACGGAGGGATGAACACTGAAGCTTTCTTT
CASSSLFRVDGGMNTEAFF
>.|13|TRBJ2-7|many|TRBV16
TGTGCCAGCAGCCAATCTGCGATGGGCGAGCAGTACTTC
CASSQSAMGEQYF
>TRBD1|15|TRBJ2-7|many|TRBV20-1
TGCAGTGCTAGAGATCCCGGGACAGGTGACTACGAGCAGTACTTC
CSARDPGTGDYEQYF
>TRBD1|14|TRBJ1-1|.|TRBV7-2
TGTGCCAGCAGCTTAGAAGGGGGCGTCGCTGAAGCTTTCTTT
CASSLEGGVAEAFF
>TRBD2|17|TRBJ2-6|.|TRBV29-1
TGCAGCTTGGGCCCTAGCGGGACCTTCTCTGGGGCCAACGTCCTGACTTTC
CSLGPSGTFSGANVLTF
>.|12|TRBJ1-2|.|TRBV20-1
TGCAGTGAGGGCAGGGCGAACTATGGCTACACCTTC
CSEGRANYGYTF
>.|14|TRBJ2-7|few|TRBV5-1
TGCGCCAGCAGCTTTCCGGGAAGCTCCTACGAGCAGTACTTC
CASSFPGSSYEQYF
>TRBD1|14|TRBJ2-7|many|TRBV2
TGTGCCAGCAATCCGGGACAGGGGTCTACCGAGCAGTACTTC
CASNPGQGSTEQYF
>TRBD1|15|TRBJ2-7|many|TRBV11-2
TGTGCCAGCAGCTTAGGGACAGGGAGAACGTACGAGCAGTACTTC
CASSLGTGRTYEQYF
>TRBD1|16|TRBJ2-2|many|TRBV19
TGTGCCAGTAGTATAACCGGGACAGGGGGCACCGGGGAGCTGTTTTTT
CASSITGTGGTGELFF
>TRBD2|13|TRBJ2-7|.|TRBV20-1
TGCAGTGCCGAAGCGGGAGGGCCCTACGAGCAGTACTTC
CSAEAGGPYEQYF
>.|15|TRBJ2-5|.|TRBV24-1
TGTGCCACCAGTGATGCCCTTAAGGCGCGAGAGACCCAGTACTTC
CATSDALKARETQYF
>.|15|TRBJ2-7|many|TRBV25-1
TGTGCCAGCAGTGAATCGGCAGGGCCCCCGGGCGAGCAGTACTTC
CASSESAGPPGEQYF
>.|10|TRBJ2-4|few|TRBV2
TGTGCCAGCAGTAAGGACATTCAGTACTTC
CASSKDIQYF
>.|16|TRBJ2-7|.|TRBV12-3/TRBV12-4
TGTGCCAGCAGTTCCTCTTCCGGGACTGGGACCTACGAGCAGTACTTC
CASSSSSGTGTYEQYF
>.|14|TRBJ2-5|many|TRBV5-8
TGTGCCAGCAGCTCAGCCTCCGGGTTAGAGACCCAGTACTTC
CASSSASGLETQYF
>TRBD1|17|TRBJ1-3|many|TRBV9
TGTGCCAGCAGCCCCCGGGACAGGGGGCGCGGTGGAAACACCATATATTTT
CASSPRDRGRGGNTIYF
>.|15|TRBJ1-4|.|TRBV5-5
TGTGCCAGCAGCCCCCTCGGGACGGGTAATGAAAAACTGTTTTTT
CASSPLGTGNEKLFF
>.|13|TRBJ2-7|.|TRBV11-2
TGTGCCAGCCCCCTTCTGGGGTCCTACGAGCAGTACTTC
CASPLLGSYEQYF
>TRBD1|15|TRBJ1-1|many|TRBV27
TGTGCCAGCAATCCAGGGGGGACAGCGCTAAATGAAGCTTTCTTT
CASNPGGTALNEAFF
>.|17|TRBJ2-6|.|TRBV29-1
TGCAGCGTTGAAGATCAAGGTGCGGGGTCTGGGGCCAACGTCCTGACTTTC
CSVEDQGAGSGANVLTF
>.|11|TRBJ1-1|.|TRBV29-1
TGCAGTTACTCAGAAGGGACTGAAGCTTTCTTT
CSYSEGTEAFF
>TRBD2|15|TRBJ2-3|many|TRBV15
TGTGCCACCAGCAGATACGGGACTAGCGGAGATACGCAGTATTTT
CATSRYGTSGDTQYF
>TRBD1|13|TRBJ1-5|.|TRBV6-5
TGTGCCAGCAGTAGACAGGGGTATCAGCCCCAGCATTTT
CASSRQGYQPQHF
>.|12|TRBJ1-5|.|TRBV27
TGTGCCAGCTTAGGGGGGGATCAGCCCCAGCATTTT
CASLGGDQPQHF
>.|12|TRBJ2-7|many|TRBV15
TGTGCCACCAGCAGAGGACCCTACGAGCAGTACTTC
CATSRGPYEQYF
>.|16|TRBJ2-7|few|TRBV3-1
TGTGCCAGCAGCCAAGATTTACAGGTTAGCCTCTACGAGCAGTACTTC
CASSQDLQVSLYEQYF
>TRBD1|15|TRBJ2-5|many|TRBV5-1
TGCGCCAGCAGGAGGACAGGGGCCGACGGAGAGACCCAGTACTTC
CASRRTGADGETQYF
>.|14|TRBJ1-6|.|TRBV7-9
TGTGCCAGCAGCCCCGGATATAGCGGTTCACCCCTCCACTTT
CASSPGYSGSPLHF
>.|15|TRBJ2-7|.|TRBV12-3/TRBV12-4
TGTGCCAGCAGCTTCACCGGGACGCACTCCTACGAGCAGTACTTC
CASSFTGTHSYEQYF
>.|13|TRBJ2-1|.|TRBV10-2
TGCGCCAGCAGTGAGTCTGGAACACATGAGCAGTTCTTC
CASSESGTHEQFF
>TRBD1|13|TRBJ2-7|many|TRBV29-1
TGCAGCGTTGTTCCGCAGGGGGCCTACGAGCAGTACTTC
CSVVPQGAYEQYF
>TRBD2|16|TRBJ2-3|few|TRBV7-2
TGTGCCAGCAGCTTAGAAGCGGGAGGTGGCACAGATACGCAGTATTTT
CASSLEAGGGTDTQYF